This is a list of T cell receptor beta chains from one sample in a study of CXCR3-negative and CXCR3-positive naive CD8 T cells. Reprocessing the 5' RACE reads, TCRdb reports a single entry for every CDR3 protein and omits DNA. The sample yields 100,000 to 150,000 distinct CDR3 sequences, of which the top ten take up approximately 0.29%. Sequencing was carried out using naive CXCR3- CD8+ T cells from blood. All receptors come from a human donor in good health. Some clones in this sample may be carry-over from other donors' samples. CDR3s include the opening cysteine and the closing phenylalanine or tryptophan. The order of the fields is J gene, V gene, CDR3 protein.

TRBJ2-2 | TRBV6-9 | CASPEHLVGGELFF
TRBJ2-7 | TRBV7-8 | CASSQILGTRYEQYF
TRBJ2-1 | TRBV12-3/TRBV12-4 | CASRQLAENEQFF
TRBJ1-4 | TRBV4-2 | CASSQDLGSKYEKLFF
TRBJ2-3 | TRBV7-9 | CASSPPGDPDTQYF
TRBJ2-3 | TRBV7-9 | CASSFPPGLGTDTQYF
TRBJ2-7 | TRBV21-1 | CASPNRGSYEQYF
TRBJ2-1 | TRBV29-1 | CSVATSGVYNEQFF
TRBJ2-2 | TRBV28 | CASSLASNRGLDGELFF
TRBJ2-1 | TRBV10-2 | CASSDPTLAGGPDEQFF
TRBJ2-1 | TRBV7-6 | CASSLVSYNEQFF
TRBJ2-7 | TRBV6-1 | CATIRAGPGHEQYF
TRBJ1-1 | TRBV14 | CASSQSRGTEAFF
TRBJ2-2 | TRBV9 | CASSVDRTGNTGELFF
TRBJ1-2 | TRBV28 | CASSDVGVYGYTF
TRBJ2-2 | TRBV29-1 | CSVEWIQGAGTGELFF
TRBJ2-1 | TRBV29-1 | CSVELENNEQFF
TRBJ1-1 | TRBV20-1 | CSAPGGRLNTEAFF
TRBJ2-1 | TRBV6-5 | CASSYGLAGTNEQFF
TRBJ1-4 | TRBV4-3 | CASSQEEGAANEKLFF
TRBJ2-7 | TRBV5-1 | CASSLDGLAGATDEQYF
TRBJ2-3 | TRBV6-5 | CASSYSGGSDTQYF
TRBJ2-3 | TRBV20-1 | CSARPPSGVGDTQYF
TRBJ2-7 | TRBV5-6 | CASSGNWDRLNEQYF
TRBJ2-5 | TRBV12-3/TRBV12-4 | CASSSQGQPQETQYF
TRBJ1-4 | TRBV7-8 | CASSLSTRPTNEKLFF